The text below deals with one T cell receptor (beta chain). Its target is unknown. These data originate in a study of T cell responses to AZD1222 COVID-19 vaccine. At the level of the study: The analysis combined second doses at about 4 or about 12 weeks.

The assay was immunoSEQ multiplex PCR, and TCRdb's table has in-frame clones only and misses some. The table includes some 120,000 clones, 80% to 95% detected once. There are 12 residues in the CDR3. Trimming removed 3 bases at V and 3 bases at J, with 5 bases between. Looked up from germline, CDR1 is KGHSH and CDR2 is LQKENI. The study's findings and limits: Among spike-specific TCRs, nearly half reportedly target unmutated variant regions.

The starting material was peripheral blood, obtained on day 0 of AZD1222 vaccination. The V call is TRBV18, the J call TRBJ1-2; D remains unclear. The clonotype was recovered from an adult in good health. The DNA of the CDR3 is TGTGCCAGCTCACCTTACGACTATGGCTACACCTTC. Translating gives CASSPYDYGYTF. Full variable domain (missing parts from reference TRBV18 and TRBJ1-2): NAGVMQNPRHLVRRRGQEARLRCSPMKGHSHVYWYRQLPEEGLKFMVYLQKENIIDESGMPKERFSAEFPKEGPSILRIQQVVRGDSAAYFCASSPYDYGYTFGSGTRLTVV.